This TCR beta chain came from a study of blood T cell repertoires in COVID-19. While infection was still active, Seattle patients were enrolled and then followed longitudinally. The table came from immunoSEQ multiplex PCR; TCRdb's copy has only in-frame clones and leaves some out. The sample carries approximately 120,000 clones, 80% to 95% recorded once. The TCR sequence derives from a man aged 45-65 years with COVID-19, enrolled during active disease. The sequencing input was peripheral blood.

CDR3 nucleotide sequence: TGCAGTGGAGGACTCCGAGAGACCCAGTACTTC. This codes for CSGGLRETQYF. The chain combines TRBV20-1 with TRBJ2-5, with D perhaps TRBD2 (5 bases). The germline gives CDR1 DFQATT, CDR2 SNEGSKA (reference sequence). V dropped 7 bases and J dropped 4 bases, with 10 bases sitting between them. The CDR3 runs to 11 residues.